This T cell receptor (beta chain) was sequenced during a study of T cell changes during pregnancy in multiple sclerosis. V was cut by 6 bases and J by 2 bases, with 14 bases left in between. Germline V gives CDR1 MDHEN, CDR2 SYDVKM. The CDR3 totals 14 residues. TCRdb's table, derived via immunoSEQ multiplex PCR, lists solely in-frame clones and lacks some. The sample yields tens of thousands of clones, more than 85% seen once. The source is a female donor with multiple sclerosis, enrolled in a pregnancy study. The sequencing used CD8+ T cells from peripheral blood mononuclear cells, collected after pregnancy. The V and J genes are TRBV28 and TRBJ2-7, with a possible D match to TRBD1 (6 bases). CDR3 nucleotide sequence: TGTGCCAGCAGCATCAGGGGAAATCCCTACGAGCAGTACTTC. Translated, it gives CASSIRGNPYEQYF.